Listed below are T cell receptor beta chains from one sample, sequenced in a study of T-cell reconstitution after alpha-beta-depleted transplantation in children. Using its own MiXCR run on the PCR reads, TCRdb lists one record per CDR3 protein. The table has about 1,000,000 distinct CDR3 sequences, 25% to 30% seen once. Specimen: PBMCs, mostly from graft donor cells, collected 360 days after TCRalphabeta/CD19-depleted stem cell transplant. These receptors all stem from a boy younger than two who had a stem cell transplant for SCID, so the T cells may come from the graft donor. Both conserved end residues are part of each CDR3. The order of the fields is CDR3 protein, CDR3 DNA, D gene, clone size, CDR3 length, V gene, J gene. D genes are given only for firm matches. A clone size is listed for some rows: how often the clone was seen (once, few, many), or a class if it is expanded.

CDR3 protein: CASSLVELPETQYF; CDR3 DNA: TGTGCCAGCAGTTTAGTAGAACTCCCAGAGACCCAGTACTTC; D gene: -; clone size: -; CDR3 length: 14; V gene: TRBV6-5; J gene: TRBJ2-5
CDR3 protein: CASSLLDEGAAFF; CDR3 DNA: TGTGCCAGCAGCTTGCTGGACGAGGGGGCCGCTTTCTTT; D gene: TRBD1; clone size: few; CDR3 length: 13; V gene: TRBV13; J gene: TRBJ1-1
CDR3 protein: CAISESGLGPASGELFF; CDR3 DNA: TGTGCCATCAGTGAGTCGGGTCTGGGGCCAGCGTCCGGGGAGCTGTTTTTT; D gene: -; clone size: -; CDR3 length: 17; V gene: TRBV10-3; J gene: TRBJ2-2
CDR3 protein: CAIGTGVTETQYF; CDR3 DNA: TGTGCCATCGGGACAGGGGTAACAGAGACCCAGTACTTC; D gene: TRBD1; clone size: -; CDR3 length: 13; V gene: TRBV10-3; J gene: TRBJ2-5
CDR3 protein: CASSFDWGGYEQYF; CDR3 DNA: TGTGCCAGCAGTTTTGACTGGGGCGGGTACGAGCAGTACTTC; D gene: -; clone size: -; CDR3 length: 14; V gene: TRBV28; J gene: TRBJ2-7
CDR3 protein: CASSEAPGPNSYEQYF; CDR3 DNA: TGTGCCAGCAGCGAAGCCCCGGGCCCTAACTCCTACGAGCAGTACTTC; D gene: -; clone size: -; CDR3 length: 16; V gene: TRBV3-1; J gene: TRBJ2-7
CDR3 protein: CASSLPTPFLDRRTDTQYF; CDR3 DNA: TGTGCCAGCAGCTTACCAACCCCGTTCCTCGACAGACGCACAGATACGCAGTATTTT; D gene: -; clone size: -; CDR3 length: 19; V gene: TRBV11-2; J gene: TRBJ2-3
CDR3 protein: CASSSGLIQETQYF; CDR3 DNA: TGTGCCAGCAGTTCAGGACTGATCCAAGAGACCCAGTACTTC; D gene: -; clone size: -; CDR3 length: 14; V gene: TRBV12-3/TRBV12-4; J gene: TRBJ2-5
CDR3 protein: CASSPKSGYEQYF; CDR3 DNA: TGTGCCAGCAGCCCCAAGTCGGGCTACGAGCAGTACTTC; D gene: -; clone size: -; CDR3 length: 13; V gene: TRBV12-3/TRBV12-4; J gene: TRBJ2-7
CDR3 protein: CSARDGAALWDSPLHF; CDR3 DNA: TGCAGTGCTAGAGATGGGGCAGCCCTTTGGGATTCACCCCTCCACTTT; D gene: -; clone size: few; CDR3 length: 16; V gene: TRBV20-1; J gene: TRBJ1-6
CDR3 protein: CASSVGSHRSYEQYF; CDR3 DNA: TGTGCCAGCAGCGTGGGATCCCATCGCTCCTACGAGCAGTACTTC; D gene: -; clone size: -; CDR3 length: 15; V gene: TRBV9; J gene: TRBJ2-7
CDR3 protein: CASSHRTSGLETQYF; CDR3 DNA: TGTGCCAGCAGTCACCGGACTAGCGGGCTAGAGACCCAGTACTTC; D gene: TRBD2; clone size: -; CDR3 length: 15; V gene: TRBV12-3/TRBV12-4; J gene: TRBJ2-5
CDR3 protein: CASQISYNSPLHF; CDR3 DNA: TGTGCCAGCCAGATCTCCTATAATTCACCCCTCCACTTT; D gene: -; clone size: few; CDR3 length: 13; V gene: TRBV12-3/TRBV12-4; J gene: TRBJ1-6
CDR3 protein: CASSDVDYTGELFF; CDR3 DNA: TGTGCCAGCAGTGATGTGGACTACACCGGGGAGCTGTTTTTT; D gene: -; clone size: -; CDR3 length: 14; V gene: TRBV2; J gene: TRBJ2-2
CDR3 protein: CASSPGDRGIYNEQFF; CDR3 DNA: TGCGCCAGCAGCCCTGGGGACAGGGGGATCTACAATGAGCAGTTCTTC; D gene: TRBD1; clone size: -; CDR3 length: 16; V gene: TRBV5-1; J gene: TRBJ2-1
CDR3 protein: CATSPRPGGVGTEAFF; CDR3 DNA: TGTGCCACCAGCCCTCGACCCGGGGGGGTTGGAACTGAAGCTTTCTTT; D gene: -; clone size: -; CDR3 length: 16; V gene: TRBV15; J gene: TRBJ1-1
CDR3 protein: CASSLGFGVSTEAFF; CDR3 DNA: TGTGCCAGCAGCTTAGGGTTCGGGGTGAGCACTGAAGCTTTCTTT; D gene: -; clone size: -; CDR3 length: 15; V gene: TRBV7-9; J gene: TRBJ1-1